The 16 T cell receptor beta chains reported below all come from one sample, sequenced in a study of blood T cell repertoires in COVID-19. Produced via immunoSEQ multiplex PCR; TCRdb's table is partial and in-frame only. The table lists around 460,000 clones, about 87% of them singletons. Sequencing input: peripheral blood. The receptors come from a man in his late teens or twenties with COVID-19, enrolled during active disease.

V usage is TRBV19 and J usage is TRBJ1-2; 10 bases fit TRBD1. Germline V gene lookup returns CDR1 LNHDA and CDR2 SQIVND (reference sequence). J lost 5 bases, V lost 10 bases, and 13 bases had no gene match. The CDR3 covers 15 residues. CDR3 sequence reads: CATNRPGTGDYGYTF. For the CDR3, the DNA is TGTGCCACCAATCGGCCCGGGACAGGGGATTATGGCTACACCTTC.

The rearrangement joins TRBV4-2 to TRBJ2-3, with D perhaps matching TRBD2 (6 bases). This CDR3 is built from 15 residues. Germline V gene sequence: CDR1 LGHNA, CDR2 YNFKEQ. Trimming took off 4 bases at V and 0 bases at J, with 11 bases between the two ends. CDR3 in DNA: TGTGCCAGCAGCCGTACCGGGACTAGCACAGATACGCAGTATTTT. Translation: CASSRTGTSTDTQYF.

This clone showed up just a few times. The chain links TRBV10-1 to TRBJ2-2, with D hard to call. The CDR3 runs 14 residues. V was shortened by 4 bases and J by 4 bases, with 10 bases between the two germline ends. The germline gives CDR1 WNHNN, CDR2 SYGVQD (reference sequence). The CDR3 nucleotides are TGCGCCAGCAGTGCCACTGCGAGCACCGGGGAGCTGTTTTTT. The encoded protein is CASSATASTGELFF.

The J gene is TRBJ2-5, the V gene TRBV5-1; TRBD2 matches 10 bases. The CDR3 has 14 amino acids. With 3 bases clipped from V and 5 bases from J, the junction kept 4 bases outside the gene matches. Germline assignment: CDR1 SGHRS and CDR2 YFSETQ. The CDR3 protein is CASSSGTSAETQYF. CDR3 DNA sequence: TGCGCCAGCAGCTCCGGGACTAGCGCCGAGACCCAGTACTTC.

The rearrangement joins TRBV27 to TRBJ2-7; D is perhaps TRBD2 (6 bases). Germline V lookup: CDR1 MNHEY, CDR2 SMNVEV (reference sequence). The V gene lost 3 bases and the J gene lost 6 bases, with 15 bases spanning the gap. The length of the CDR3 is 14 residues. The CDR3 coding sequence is TGTGCCAGCAGTTTCGGTGGTGGAGGGGCCGAGCAGTACTTC. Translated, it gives CASSFGGGGAEQYF.

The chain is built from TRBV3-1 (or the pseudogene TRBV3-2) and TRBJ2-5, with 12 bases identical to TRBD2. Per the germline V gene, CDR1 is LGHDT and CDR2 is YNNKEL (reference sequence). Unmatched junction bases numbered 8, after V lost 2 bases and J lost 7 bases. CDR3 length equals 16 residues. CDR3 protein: CASSQMTSGGRATQYF. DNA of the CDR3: TGTGCCAGCAGCCAAATGACTAGCGGGGGCCGGGCGACCCAGTACTTC.

CDR3 amino acids: CASSDSSQGEAGELFF. The CDR3 DNA follows: TGTGCCAGCAGTGACTCGAGTCAAGGGGAGGCCGGGGAGCTGTTTTTT. The V and J genes are TRBV6-4 and TRBJ2-2, with a weak D call TRBD2 (6 bases). This CDR3 is 16 amino acids long. V dropped 0 bases and J dropped 6 bases, with 14 bases sitting between them. Germline CDR1 MRHNA, CDR2 SNTAGT.

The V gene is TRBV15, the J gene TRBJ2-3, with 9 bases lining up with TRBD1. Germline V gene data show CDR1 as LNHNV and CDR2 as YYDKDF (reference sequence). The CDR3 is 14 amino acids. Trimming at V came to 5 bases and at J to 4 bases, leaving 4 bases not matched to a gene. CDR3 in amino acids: CATSGDRDADTQYF. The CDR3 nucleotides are TGTGCCACCAGCGGGGACAGGGACGCAGATACGCAGTATTTT.

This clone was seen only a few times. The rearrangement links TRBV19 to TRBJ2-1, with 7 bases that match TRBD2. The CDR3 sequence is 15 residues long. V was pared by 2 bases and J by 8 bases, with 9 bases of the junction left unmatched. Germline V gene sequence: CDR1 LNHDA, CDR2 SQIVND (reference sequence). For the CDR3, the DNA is TGTGCCAGTAGTATAAAGCCGGGGGGAATCTATGAGCAGTTCTTC. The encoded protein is CASSIKPGGIYEQFF. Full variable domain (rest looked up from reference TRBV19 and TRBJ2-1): DGGITQSPKYLFRKEGQNVTLSCEQNLNHDAMYWYRQDPGQGLRLIYYSQIVNDFQKGDIAEGYSVSREKKESFPLTVTSAQKNPTAFYLCASSIKPGGIYEQFFGPGTRLTVL.

DNA of the CDR3: TGTGCCAGCTCACCTTCGGCTCCGGGTCAAGAGACCCAGTACTTC. This sequence encodes CASSPSAPGQETQYF. The chain is built from TRBV18 and TRBJ2-5; the D is unclear. The V and J ends lost 3 bases and 2 bases respectively, with 13 bases between them. The CDR3 loop spans 15 amino acids. CDR1 and CDR2 (germline): KGHSH, LQKENI. The full variable domain, with the rest looked up from reference TRBV18 and TRBJ2-5, is NAGVMQNPRHLVRRRGQEARLRCSPMKGHSHVYWYRQLPEEGLKFMVYLQKENIIDESGMPKERFSAEFPKEGPSILRIQQVVRGDSAAYFCASSPSAPGQETQYFGPGTRLLVL.

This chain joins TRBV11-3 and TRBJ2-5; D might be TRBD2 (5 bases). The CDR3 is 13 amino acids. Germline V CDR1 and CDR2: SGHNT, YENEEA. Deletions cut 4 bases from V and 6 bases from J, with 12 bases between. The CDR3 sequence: CASSSTAGQTQYF. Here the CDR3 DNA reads TGTGCCAGCAGCTCCACCGCGGGCCAGACCCAGTACTTC.

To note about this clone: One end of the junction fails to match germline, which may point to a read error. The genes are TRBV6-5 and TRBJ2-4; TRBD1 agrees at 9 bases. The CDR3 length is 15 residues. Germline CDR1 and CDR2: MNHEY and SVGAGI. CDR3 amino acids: CASSYPGTGYRQLHF. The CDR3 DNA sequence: TGTGCCAGCAGTTACCCCGGGACAGGGTATCGCCAATTGCACTTC.

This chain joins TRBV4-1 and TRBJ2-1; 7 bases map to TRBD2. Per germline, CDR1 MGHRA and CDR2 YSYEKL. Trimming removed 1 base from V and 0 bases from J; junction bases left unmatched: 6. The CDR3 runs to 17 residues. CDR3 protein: CASSQALLASSYNEQFF. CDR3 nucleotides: TGCGCCAGCAGCCAAGCCCTACTAGCGAGCTCCTACAATGAGCAGTTCTTC.

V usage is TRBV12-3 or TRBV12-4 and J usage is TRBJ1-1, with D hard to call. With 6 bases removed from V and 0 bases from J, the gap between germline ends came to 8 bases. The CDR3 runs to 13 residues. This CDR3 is CASRPHMNTEAFF. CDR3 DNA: TGTGCCAGCAGACCGCACATGAACACTGAAGCTTTCTTT.

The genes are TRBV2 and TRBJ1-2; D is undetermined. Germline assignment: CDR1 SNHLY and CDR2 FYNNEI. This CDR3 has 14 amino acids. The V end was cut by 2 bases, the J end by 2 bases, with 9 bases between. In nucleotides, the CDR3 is TGTGCCAGCAGTGAACCATTCAAAAACTATGGCTACACCTTC. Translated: CASSEPFKNYGYTF. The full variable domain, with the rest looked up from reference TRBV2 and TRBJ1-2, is EPEVTQTPSHQVTQMGQEVILRCVPISNHLYFYWYRQILGQKVEFLVSFYNNEISEKSEIFDDQFSVERPDGSNFTLKIRSTKLEDSAMYFCASSEPFKNYGYTFGSGTRLTVV.

This chain's CDR3 is CAWNKEVVETYEQYF. The DNA for the CDR3 is TGTGCCTGGAACAAAGAGGTGGTAGAAACCTACGAGCAGTACTTC. V is TRBV30 and J is TRBJ2-7; no clear D gene. V lost 4 bases to trimming and J lost 2 bases, with 18 bases between them. The V gene's germline CDR1 is GTSNPN and CDR2 SVGIG (reference sequence). The CDR3 runs 15 residues.